This TCR beta chain was captured by sequencing in a study of T cell responses to AZD1222 COVID-19 vaccine. For the study at large: Analysis merged second doses at about 4 or about 12 weeks. Study conclusions and caveats: Across spike, vaccine-associated CD4 TCRs were found, dominant at 160-218 and 743-854. Repertoires were collected only later (after the peak T cell response had occurred). Breadth and depth of Spike-specific TCRs rose after two AZD1222 doses.

Germline lookup yields CDR1 SGHVS and CDR2 FQNEAQ. This CDR3 is built from 14 residues. V shed 5 bases and J 0 bases; nucleotides not matched to a gene: 4. This clone was seen just once. Its antigen is unidentified. The table came from immunoSEQ multiplex PCR; TCRdb's copy has only in-frame clones and leaves some out. The sample carries 95,000 to 150,000 clones, roughly 90% recorded once. The chain recombines TRBV7-8 with TRBJ2-7; 7 bases fit TRBD2. Sequencing used peripheral blood, obtained on day 0 of AZD1222 vaccination. The receptor was isolated from an adult in good health. The CDR3 DNA reads as TGTGCCAGCAGCCCACTAGCGTACTCCTACGAGCAGTACTTC. Its translation: CASSPLAYSYEQYF.